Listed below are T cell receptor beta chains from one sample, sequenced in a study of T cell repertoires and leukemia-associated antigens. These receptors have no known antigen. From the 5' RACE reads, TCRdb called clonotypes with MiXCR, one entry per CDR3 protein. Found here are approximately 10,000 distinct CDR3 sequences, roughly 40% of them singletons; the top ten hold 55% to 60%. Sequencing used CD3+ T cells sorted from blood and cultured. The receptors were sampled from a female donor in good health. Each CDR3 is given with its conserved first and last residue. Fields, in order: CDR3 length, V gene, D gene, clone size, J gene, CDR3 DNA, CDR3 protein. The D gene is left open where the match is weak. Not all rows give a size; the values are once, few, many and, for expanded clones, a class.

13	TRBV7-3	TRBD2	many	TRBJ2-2	TGTGCCAGCAGCCTTACTAGCGCCGGGGAGCTGTTTTTT	CASSLTSAGELFF
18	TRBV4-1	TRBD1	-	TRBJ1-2	TGCGCCAGCAGCCAAGGGGGTGGCAGGGGGCCGACCCTTTATGGCTACACCTTC	CASSQGGGRGPTLYGYTF
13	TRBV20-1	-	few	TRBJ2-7	TGCAGTGCTCTGAGCGACAAGGGCTACGAGCAGTACTTC	CSALSDKGYEQYF
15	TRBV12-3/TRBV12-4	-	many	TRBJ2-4	TGTGCCAGCAGTCTGGGACCCGGGGCCAAAAACATTCAGTACTTC	CASSLGPGAKNIQYF
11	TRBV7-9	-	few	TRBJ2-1	TGTGCCAGCAGCTTATTCAATGGGCAGTTCTTC	CASSLFNGQFF
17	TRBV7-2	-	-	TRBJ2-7	TGTGCCAGCAGCTTACCCATGCTCCGGGACGGTGCCCTCGAGCAGTACTTC	CASSLPMLRDGALEQYF
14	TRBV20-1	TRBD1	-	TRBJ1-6	TGCAGTGCTGGAGTCAGGACAGGAAATTCACCCCTCCACTTT	CSAGVRTGNSPLHF
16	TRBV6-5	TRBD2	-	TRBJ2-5	TGTGTCAGCGGTTACTCCCACGGGGGGGGCCCGGAGACCCAGTACTTC	CVSGYSHGGGPETQYF
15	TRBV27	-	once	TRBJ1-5	TGTGCCAGCAGTCAATGCACTAGCGGGAGCGGGAATGAGCATTTT	CASSQCTSGSGNEHF
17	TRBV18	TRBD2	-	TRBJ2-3	TGTGCCAGCTCACCGATCCGACTAGCGGGAGAGACAGATACGCAGTATTTT	CASSPIRLAGETDTQYF
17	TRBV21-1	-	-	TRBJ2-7	TGTGCCGGCAGCAAAGGGGAAGGGGCGACAGGGGATTGCGAGCAGTACTTC	CAGSKGEGATGDCEQYF
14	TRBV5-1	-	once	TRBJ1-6	TGCGCCAGCAGCTTGCGTCCGACGAATTCACCCCACCACTTT	CASSLRPTNSPHHF
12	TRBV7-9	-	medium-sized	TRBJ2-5	TGTGCCAGCAGCTTACCCGAAGAGACCCAGTACTTC	CASSLPEETQYF
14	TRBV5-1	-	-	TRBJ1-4	TGCGCCAGCAGCTTTACAGGCCAGGAGGAAAAACTGTTTTTT	CASSFTGQEEKLFF
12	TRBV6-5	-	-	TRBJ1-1	TGTGCCAGCAGTTCACAGTTTCAGGCGGCTTTCTTT	CASSSQFQAAFF
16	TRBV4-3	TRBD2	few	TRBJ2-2	TGCGCCAGCAGCCAAGATCGGGCGGGAGGTACCGGGGAGCTGTTTTTT	CASSQDRAGGTGELFF
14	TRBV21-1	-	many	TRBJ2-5	TGTGCCAGCAGACTTGTCCCTTTTCAAGAGACCCAGTACTTC	CASRLVPFQETQYF
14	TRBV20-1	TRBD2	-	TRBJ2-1	TGCAGTGCTAGAGTGGTAGCGGGGGTAGGTGAGCAGTTCTTC	CSARVVAGVGEQFF
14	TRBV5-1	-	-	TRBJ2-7	TGCGCCAGCAGCGTGATGGGCAGCCAATACGAGCAGTACTTC	CASSVMGSQYEQYF
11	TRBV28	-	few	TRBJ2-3	TGTGCCAGCAGTCCCTTAGATACGCAGTATTTT	CASSPLDTQYF
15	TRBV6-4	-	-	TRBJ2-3	TGTGCCAGCAGTGCCGGGACAACAAACACAGATACGCAGTATTTT	CASSAGTTNTDTQYF
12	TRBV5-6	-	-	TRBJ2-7	TGTGCCAGCAGCTTTTCAATAAGCGAGCAGTACTTC	CASSFSISEQYF
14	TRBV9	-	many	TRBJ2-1	TGTGCCAGCAGCGTAGGTCAGGGTTCCAGTGAGCAGTTCTTC	CASSVGQGSSEQFF
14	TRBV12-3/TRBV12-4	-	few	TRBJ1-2	TGTGCCAGCAGTTTCGGGGGGTATGACTATGGCTACACCTTC	CASSFGGYDYGYTF
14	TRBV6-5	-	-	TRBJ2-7	TGTGCCAGCAGTTACGGGCATACCCTCTACGAGCAGTACTTC	CASSYGHTLYEQYF
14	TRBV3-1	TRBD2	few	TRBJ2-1	TGTGCCAGCAGCCAAGATAAAGGTAGCGGGGGGCAGTTCTTC	CASSQDKGSGGQFF
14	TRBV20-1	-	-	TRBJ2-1	TGCAGTGCTAGTCACGGAGACGGTTACAATGAGCAGTCCTTC	CSASHGDGYNEQSF
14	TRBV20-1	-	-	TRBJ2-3	TGCAGTGCTAGTCGTCCAGGGTTAACAGATACGCAGTATTTT	CSASRPGLTDTQYF
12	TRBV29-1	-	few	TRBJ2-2	TGCAGCGCCTCGCGGAACACCGGGGAGCTGTTTTTT	CSASRNTGELFF
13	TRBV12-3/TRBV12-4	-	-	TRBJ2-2	TGTGCCAGCAGCACCAAGAGCACCGGGGAGCTGTTTTTT	CASSTKSTGELFF
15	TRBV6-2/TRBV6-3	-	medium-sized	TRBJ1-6	TGTGCCAGCAGTTACCAGCGCCACCTTAGGATCACCCTCCACTTT	CASSYQRHLRITLHF
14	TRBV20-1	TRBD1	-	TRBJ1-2	TGCAGTGCTAGAGGCATCGACAGGGGGCATGGCTACACCTTC	CSARGIDRGHGYTF
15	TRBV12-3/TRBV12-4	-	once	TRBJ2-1	TGTGCCAGCAGTCAACAGGGGACTTGGGGTGTGGAGCAGTTCTTC	CASSQQGTWGVEQFF
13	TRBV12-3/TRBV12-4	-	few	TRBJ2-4	TGTGTGCCAGACATGAAGGGCGAAAACATTCAGTACTTC	CVPDMKGENIQYF
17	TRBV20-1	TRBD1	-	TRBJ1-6	TGCAGTGCTAGAGAAACACCGGGACAGGGGTCGGATTCACCCCTCCACTTT	CSARETPGQGSDSPLHF
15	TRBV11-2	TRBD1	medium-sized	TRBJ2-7	TGTGCCAGCAGCCTCCGGGACAGAGACTCCTACGAGCAGTACTTC	CASSLRDRDSYEQYF
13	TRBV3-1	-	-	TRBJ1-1	TGTGCCAGCAGCCAGATCCTTCGGACTGAAGCTTTCTTT	CASSQILRTEAFF
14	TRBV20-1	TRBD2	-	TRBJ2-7	TGCAGTGCTAGCGGGAGGGCCATCGTGGACGAGCAGTGCTTC	CSASGRAIVDEQCF
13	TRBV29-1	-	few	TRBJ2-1	TGCAGCGTTGAATCCGGGATTTTGGATGAGCAGTTCTTC	CSVESGILDEQFF
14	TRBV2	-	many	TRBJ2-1	TGTGCCAGCAGTGAAGCGCGGCTAGACAATGAGCAGTTCTTC	CASSEARLDNEQFF
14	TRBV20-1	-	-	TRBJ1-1	TGCAGTGCTAGACCCCCATCTATGAACACTGAAGCTTTCTTT	CSARPPSMNTEAFF
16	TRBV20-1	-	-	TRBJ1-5	TGCAGTGCCGACCCTCGAGGCAGGACCATCACTGAGCCCCAGCATTTT	CSADPRGRTITEPQHF
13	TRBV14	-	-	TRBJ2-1	TGTGCCAGCAGCCCTTGGACAGATCGGTTGCAGTTCTTC	CASSPWTDRLQFF
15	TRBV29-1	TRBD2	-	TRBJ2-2	TGCAGCGTTGAAGTTCGCGGGAGAGATTCCGGGGAGCTGTTTTTT	CSVEVRGRDSGELFF
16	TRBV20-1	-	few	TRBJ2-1	TGCAGTGCTAAAACATCGGGACTTTTTCAATACAATGAGCAGTTCTTC	CSAKTSGLFQYNEQFF
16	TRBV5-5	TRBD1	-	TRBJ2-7	TGTGCCAGCAGCGTGTCCGTGGACAGGGTATCCTACGAGCAGTACTTC	CASSVSVDRVSYEQYF
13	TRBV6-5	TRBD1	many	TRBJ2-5	TGTGCCAGCAGAGGGACAGAACAAGAGACCCAGTACTTC	CASRGTEQETQYF
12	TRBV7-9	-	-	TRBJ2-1	TGTGCCAGCAGCTTAAGGCCGAATGAGCAGTTCTTC	CASSLRPNEQFF
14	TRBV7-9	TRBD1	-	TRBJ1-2	TGTGCCAGCAGCTTGGACAGGGGGCGCGGTGGCTACACCTTC	CASSLDRGRGGYTF
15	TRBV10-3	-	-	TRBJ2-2	TGTGCCATCAGTGAGGGACAGTCAGACACCGGGGAGCTGTTTTTT	CAISEGQSDTGELFF
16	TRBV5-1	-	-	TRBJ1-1	TGCGCCAGCAGCGTTACCGGGACCCCTGGAGGCACTGAAGCTTTCTTT	CASSVTGTPGGTEAFF